This paragraph reports one T cell receptor beta chain. This specimen comes from a study of blood T cells in healthy people across ages. The junction had 9 bases not matched to a gene; V was cut back by 2 bases and J by 0 bases. The CDR3 is 17 amino acids. Germline V lookup: CDR1 SEHNR, CDR2 FQNEAQ (reference sequence). Peripheral blood from each donor was collected in a volume of 8.5 to 10 milliliters. A second PCR, run for about 6 to 11 cycles, used a sample-barcoded 5' primer plus a J-beta primer mix. MiXCR, run by TCRdb on the 5' RACE reads, gives a single entry per CDR3 protein. Here the sample spans 1.5 million to 2 million distinct CDR3 sequences, approximately 50% being singletons.

The rearrangement uses TRBV7-9 and TRBJ1-2; TRBD1 aligns across 7 bases. The sequence was collected from a woman in her thirties or forties in good health. The sequencing input was blood. CDR3 region: CASSLPRGQTTNYGYTF. The CDR3, as DNA: TGTGCCAGCAGCTTACCCCGGGGACAGACTACTAACTATGGCTACACCTTC.